Shown below are 11 T cell receptor beta chains from a single sample sequenced in a study of T-cell reconstitution after alpha-beta-depleted transplantation in children (dated by TCRdb to about 2016). The receptor library was made with PCR. The sequencer listed for this sample is Illumina HiSeq 2500. TCR libraries were prepared with molecular barcoding, using unique molecular identifiers to normalize TCRbeta repertoire quantification. The public reads were quality trimmed at Q25 with fastp and then assembled into clones with MiXCR by TCRdb, keeping productive beta chains. Records with the same CDR3 protein are collapsed into one entry carrying the most frequent genes and DNA. This sample comprises 260,000 or so distinct CDR3 sequences, approximately 12% of them detected only once. In total, the top ten clones hold around 2.5% of the sample. The source was PBMCs from the stem cell graft donor, collected from the stem cell graft. These receptor sequences come from a human donor who donated a stem cell graft to a child with acute lymphoblastic leukemia.

This clonotype showed up many times. This sequence joins TRBV5-6 and TRBJ2-3, with 10 bases identical to TRBD2. Germline trimming cut 0 bases from V and 5 bases from J; bases unmatched to any gene: 0. Germline CDR1 reads SGHDT; CDR2 reads YYEEEE. The CDR3 extends over 14 amino acids. CDR3 in amino acids: CASSLGTSGDTQYF. The CDR3 coding sequence is TGTGCCAGCAGCTTGGGGACTAGCGGAGATACGCAGTATTTT.

This clonotype showed up many times. J is TRBJ2-7 and V is TRBV29-1, with TRBD2 identical over 13 bases. This CDR3 contains 18 residues. Trimming at V came to 4 bases and at J to 0 bases, leaving 12 bases not matched to a gene. The germline V gene encodes CDR1 SQVTM and CDR2 ANQGSEA. CDR3 sequence reads: CSVVGTGGTSGVSYEQYF. As DNA, the CDR3 is TGCAGCGTTGTGGGAACAGGGGGGACTAGCGGGGTCTCCTACGAGCAGTACTTC.

In its sample, this clonotype was seen many times. The chain has TRBV20-1 and TRBJ1-1; D possibly corresponds to TRBD1 (6 bases). The germline V gene has CDR1 DFQATT and CDR2 SNEGSKA (reference sequence). The CDR3 is made up of 13 amino acids. This chain's CDR3 is CSVWGASDTEAFF. The CDR3 DNA sequence: TGCAGCGTCTGGGGGGCCTCGGACACTGAAGCTTTCTTT.

In its sample, this clonotype was seen a few times. This chain links TRBV6-1 with TRBJ2-2, with a tentative D call TRBD2 (5 bases). Trimming took off 10 bases at V and 3 bases at J, with 12 bases between the two ends. The CDR3 is 13 amino acids. Germline values: CDR1 MNHNS, CDR2 SASEGT. The DNA for the CDR3 is TGTGCCACGTCCACCGGGGACACCGGGGAGCTGTTTTTT. Translating it yields CATSTGDTGELFF.

This clonotype was detected ten times or more. The chain recombines TRBV20-1 with TRBJ1-5; no clear D gene. V lost 0 bases and J lost 1, with 10 bases in between. CDR1 DFQATT and CDR2 SNEGSKA come from the germline V gene (reference sequence). This CDR3 region has 15 residues. CDR3 DNA: TGCAGTGCTAGAGAACCCCAGAGGAGCAATCAGCCCCAGCATTTT. Its protein is CSAREPQRSNQPQHF.

This clonotype has more than one count but fewer than ten. The gene calls are TRBV12-3 or TRBV12-4 and TRBJ2-7; D might be TRBD2 (7 bases). The ends were cut back, 2 bases at V and 3 bases at J, with 35 bases in the middle. The CDR3 spans 22 residues. This CDR3 reads CASSLRDFSYYGGQKGSYEQYF. Written as DNA, the CDR3 is TGTGCCAGCAGTTTACGCGACTTTTCCTATTACGGGGGGCAAAAAGGAAGCTACGAGCAGTACTTC.

This clonotype was counted at least ten times. The chain is built from TRBV20-1 and TRBJ2-7; D gene unclear. CDR3 length: 16 amino acids. Germline-derived CDR1 and CDR2 are DFQATT and SNEGSKA (reference sequence). V shed 5 bases and J shed 1 base, with 21 bases lying between them. CDR3 bases: TGCAGTGCTTACACTCCTCCCATACTGGAGTCCTACGAGCAGTACTTC. Translating it yields CSAYTPPILESYEQYF.

This clonotype was observed a handful of times. The gene calls are TRBV20-1 and TRBJ2-7; either TRBD1 or TRBD2 may supply D (6 bases each). This CDR3 region has 17 residues. Germline CDR1 is DFQATT and CDR2 is SNEGSKA (reference sequence). V gave up 1 base and J gave up 2 bases, with 21 bases separating them. The CDR3 bases are TGCAGTGCTAGAGCACCCTCAGGAGGGCAGGGGACCTACGAGCAGTACTTC. Protein: CSARAPSGGQGTYEQYF.

There are many counts of this clonotype. V usage is TRBV3-1 and J usage is TRBJ2-3; D is undetermined. In germline, CDR1 is LGHDT, CDR2 YNNKEL (reference sequence). V was cut by 7 bases and J by 10 bases, with 15 bases left in between. This CDR3 has 12 amino acids. In nucleotides, the CDR3 is TGTGCCAGCACCGCGGCCGGAGAGGCGCAGTATTTT. This translates into CASTAAGEAQYF.

In this sample, this clonotype turned up a few times. The DNA of the CDR3 is TGCAGTGCTAGAGAGGCCGGGGGTTTCGATCAGCCCCAGCATTTT. It yields the protein CSAREAGGFDQPQHF. The gene calls are TRBV20-1 and TRBJ1-5; weak D call: TRBD1 (5 bases). The ends were cut back, 0 bases at V and 5 bases at J, with 14 bases in the middle. CDR3 size: 15 residues. In germline, CDR1 is DFQATT, CDR2 SNEGSKA (reference sequence).

Only a few counts were recorded for this clonotype. The J gene is TRBJ2-2, the V gene TRBV5-1; D ambiguous. Germline CDR1 reads SGHRS; CDR2 reads YFSETQ. This CDR3 spans 14 amino acids. Trimming removed 9 bases from V and 0 bases from J, with 12 bases in between. The CDR3 coding sequence is TGCGCCACCTCCGCCGGGTCGAACACCGGGGAGCTGTTTTTT. Amino acid sequence: CATSAGSNTGELFF.